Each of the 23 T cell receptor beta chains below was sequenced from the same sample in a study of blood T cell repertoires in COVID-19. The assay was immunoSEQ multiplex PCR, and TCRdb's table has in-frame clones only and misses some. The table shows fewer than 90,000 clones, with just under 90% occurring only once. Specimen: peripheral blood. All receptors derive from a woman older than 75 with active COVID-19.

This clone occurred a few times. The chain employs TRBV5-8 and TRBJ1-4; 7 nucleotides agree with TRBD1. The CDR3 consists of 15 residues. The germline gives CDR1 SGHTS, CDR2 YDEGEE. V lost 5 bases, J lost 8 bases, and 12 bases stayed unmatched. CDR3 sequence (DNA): TGTGCCAGCAGAAAGAGGGGACAGCAGTTCGAAAAACTGTTTTTT. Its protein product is CASRKRGQQFEKLFF.

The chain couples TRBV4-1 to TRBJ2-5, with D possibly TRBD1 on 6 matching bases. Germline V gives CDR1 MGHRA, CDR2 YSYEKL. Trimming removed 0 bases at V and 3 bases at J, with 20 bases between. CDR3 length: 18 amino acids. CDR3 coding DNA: TGCGCCAGCAGCCAAGAGGGGGCTGGCAGAGGGATCGAAGAGACCCAGTACTTC. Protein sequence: CASSQEGAGRGIEETQYF.

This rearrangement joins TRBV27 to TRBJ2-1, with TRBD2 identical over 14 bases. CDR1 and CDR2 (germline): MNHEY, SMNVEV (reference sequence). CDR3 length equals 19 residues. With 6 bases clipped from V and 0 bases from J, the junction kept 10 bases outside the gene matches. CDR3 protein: CASSAGTSGRDHSYNEQFF. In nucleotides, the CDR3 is TGTGCCAGCAGCGCCGGGACTAGCGGGAGAGACCACTCCTACAATGAGCAGTTCTTC.

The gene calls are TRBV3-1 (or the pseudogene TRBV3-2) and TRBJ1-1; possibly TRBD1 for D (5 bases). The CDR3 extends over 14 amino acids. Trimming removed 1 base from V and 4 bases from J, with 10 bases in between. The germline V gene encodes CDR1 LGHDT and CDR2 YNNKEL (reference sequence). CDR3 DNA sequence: TGTGCCAGCAGCCAAGGGGGCTGGTTCACTGAAGCTTTCTTT. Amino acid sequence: CASSQGGWFTEAFF.

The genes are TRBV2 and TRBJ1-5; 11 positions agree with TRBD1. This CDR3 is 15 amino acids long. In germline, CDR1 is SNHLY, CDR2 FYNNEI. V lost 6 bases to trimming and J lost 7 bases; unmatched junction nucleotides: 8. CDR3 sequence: CASSGQGAVAQPQHF. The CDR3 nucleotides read TGTGCCAGCAGCGGACAGGGGGCCGTCGCCCAGCCCCAGCATTTT.

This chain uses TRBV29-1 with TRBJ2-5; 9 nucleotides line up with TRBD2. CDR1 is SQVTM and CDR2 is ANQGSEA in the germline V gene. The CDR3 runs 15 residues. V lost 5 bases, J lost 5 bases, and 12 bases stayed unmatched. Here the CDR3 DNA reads TGCAGCGTTCCGTTAGCTAGCGGGATTTTGGAGACCCAGTACTTC. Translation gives CSVPLASGILETQYF.

Written as DNA, the CDR3 is TGTGCCAGCAGCCCCGCCCGACAAACCAAAAACATTCAGTACTTC. Encoded protein: CASSPARQTKNIQYF. This chain links TRBV27 with TRBJ2-4; D not resolved. The CDR3 extends over 15 amino acids. Germline CDR1 is MNHEY and CDR2 is SMNVEV (reference sequence). Deletions cut 6 bases from V and 2 bases from J, with 14 bases between.

CDR3 protein: CASSLYPRGEKLFF. In DNA form, the CDR3 reads TGTGCCAGCAGTTTATACCCTAGGGGCGAAAAACTGTTTTTT. This rearrangement joins TRBV28 to TRBJ1-4; TRBD1 is a possible D gene (5 bases). From germline, CDR1 is MDHEN and CDR2 SYDVKM. Trimming cost V 1 base and J 8 bases, with 11 bases left between them. The CDR3 runs 14 residues.

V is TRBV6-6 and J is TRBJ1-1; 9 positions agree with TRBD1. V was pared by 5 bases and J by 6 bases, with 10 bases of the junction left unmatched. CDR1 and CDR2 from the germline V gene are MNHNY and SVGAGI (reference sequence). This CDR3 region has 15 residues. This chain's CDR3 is CASSTGQGSVAEAFF. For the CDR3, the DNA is TGTGCCAGCAGTACCGGACAGGGGTCAGTAGCTGAAGCTTTCTTT.

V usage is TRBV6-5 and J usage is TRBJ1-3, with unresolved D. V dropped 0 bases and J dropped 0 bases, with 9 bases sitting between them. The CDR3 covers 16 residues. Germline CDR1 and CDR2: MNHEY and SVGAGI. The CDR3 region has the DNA TGTGCCAGCAGTTACTCAGCGGAGCCCTCTGGAAACACCATATATTTT. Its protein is CASSYSAEPSGNTIYF.

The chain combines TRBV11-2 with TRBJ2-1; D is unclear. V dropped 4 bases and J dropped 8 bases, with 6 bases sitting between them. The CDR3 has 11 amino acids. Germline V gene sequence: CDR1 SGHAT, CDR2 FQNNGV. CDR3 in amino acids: CASSYSHEQFF. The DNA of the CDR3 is TGTGCCAGCAGCTATAGCCATGAGCAGTTCTTC.

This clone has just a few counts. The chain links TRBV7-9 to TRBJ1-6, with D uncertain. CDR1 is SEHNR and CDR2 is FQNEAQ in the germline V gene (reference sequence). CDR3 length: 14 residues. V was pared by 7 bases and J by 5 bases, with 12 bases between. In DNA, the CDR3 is TGTGCCAGCACCCGCGGGGTAAATAATTCACCCCTCCACTTT. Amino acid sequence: CASTRGVNNSPLHF.

The CDR3 DNA reads as TGTGCCAGCAGTTCAGGGACAGGGGGCTATGAGCAGTTCTTC. Translated, it gives CASSSGTGGYEQFF. The chain employs TRBV27 and TRBJ2-1; TRBD1 agrees at 12 bases. Germline-derived CDR1 and CDR2 are MNHEY and SMNVEV (reference sequence). V lost 4 bases, J lost 8 bases, and 3 bases stayed unmatched. The CDR3 extends over 14 amino acids.

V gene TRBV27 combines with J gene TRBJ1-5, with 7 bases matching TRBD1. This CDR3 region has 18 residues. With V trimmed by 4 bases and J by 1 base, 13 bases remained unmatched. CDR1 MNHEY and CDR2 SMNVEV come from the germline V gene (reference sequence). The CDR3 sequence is CASSSNPYDRVSNQPQHF. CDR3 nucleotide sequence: TGTGCCAGCAGTTCTAATCCTTACGACAGGGTAAGCAATCAGCCCCAGCATTTT.

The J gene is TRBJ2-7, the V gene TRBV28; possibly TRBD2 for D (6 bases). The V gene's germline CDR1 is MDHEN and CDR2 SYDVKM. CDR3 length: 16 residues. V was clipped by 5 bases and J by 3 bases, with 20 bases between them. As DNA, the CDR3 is TGTGCCAGCAGTCTCTCTCGTGGGGGGACCCGCTACGAGCAGTACTTC. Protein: CASSLSRGGTRYEQYF.

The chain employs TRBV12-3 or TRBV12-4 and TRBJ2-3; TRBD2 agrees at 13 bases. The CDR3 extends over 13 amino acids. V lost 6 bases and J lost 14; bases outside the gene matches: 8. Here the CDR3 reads CASSGTSGVIPYF. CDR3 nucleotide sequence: TGTGCCAGCAGCGGGACTAGCGGGGTCATACCGTATTTT.

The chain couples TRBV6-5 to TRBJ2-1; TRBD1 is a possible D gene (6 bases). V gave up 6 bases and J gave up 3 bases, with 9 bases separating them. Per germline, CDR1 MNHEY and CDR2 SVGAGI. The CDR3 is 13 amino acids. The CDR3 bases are TGTGCCAGCAGATTGACAGGCTACAATGAGCAGTTCTTC. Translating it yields CASRLTGYNEQFF.

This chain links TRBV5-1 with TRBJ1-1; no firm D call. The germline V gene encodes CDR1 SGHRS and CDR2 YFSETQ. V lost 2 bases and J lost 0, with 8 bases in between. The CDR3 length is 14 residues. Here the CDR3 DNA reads TGCGCCAGCAGCTTTTTACAGTTGAACACTGAAGCTTTCTTT. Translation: CASSFLQLNTEAFF.

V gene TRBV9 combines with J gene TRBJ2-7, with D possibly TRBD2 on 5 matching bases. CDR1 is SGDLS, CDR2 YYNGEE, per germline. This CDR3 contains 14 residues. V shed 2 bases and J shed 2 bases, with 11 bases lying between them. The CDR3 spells CASSVSGGTYEQYF. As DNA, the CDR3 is TGTGCCAGCAGCGTGAGTGGAGGAACCTACGAGCAGTACTTC.

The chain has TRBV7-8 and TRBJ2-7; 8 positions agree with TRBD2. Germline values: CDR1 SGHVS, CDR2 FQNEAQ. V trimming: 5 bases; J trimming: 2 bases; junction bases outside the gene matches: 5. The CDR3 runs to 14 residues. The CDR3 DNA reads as TGTGCCAGCAGCATCGGACTAGCTGCCTACGAGCAGTACTTC. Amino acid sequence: CASSIGLAAYEQYF. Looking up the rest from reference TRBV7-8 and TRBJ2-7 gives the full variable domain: GAGVSQSPRYKVAKRGQDVALRCDPISGHVSLFWYQQALGQGPEFLTYFQNEAQLDKSGLPSDRFFAERPEGSVSTLKIQRTQQEDSAVYLCASSIGLAAYEQYFGPGTRLTVT.

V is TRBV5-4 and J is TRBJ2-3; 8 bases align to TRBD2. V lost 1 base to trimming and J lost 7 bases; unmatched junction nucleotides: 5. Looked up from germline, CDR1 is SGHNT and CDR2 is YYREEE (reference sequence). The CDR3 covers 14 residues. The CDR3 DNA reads TGTGCCAGCAGCTTGACTACGGGGGGGAATACGCAGTATTTT. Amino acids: CASSLTTGGNTQYF.

The CDR3 protein is CASRNLLTGGGGLTGELFF. CDR3 nucleotides: TGCGCCAGCAGGAATTTACTTACAGGGGGCGGAGGTTTGACCGGGGAGCTGTTTTTT. The chain recombines TRBV5-1 with TRBJ2-2, with TRBD1 matching 9 bases. The V and J ends lost 5 bases and 5 bases, in that order; junction bases with no gene match: 19. CDR3 length: 19 residues. Per the germline V gene, CDR1 is SGHRS and CDR2 is YFSETQ. Using reference TRBV5-1 and TRBJ2-2 for the parts outside the CDR3, the full variable domain is KAGVTQTPRYLIKTRGQQVTLSCSPISGHRSVSWYQQTPGQGLQFLFEYFSETQRNKGNFPGRFSGRQFSNSRSEMNVSTLELGDSALYLCASRNLLTGGGGLTGELFFGEGSRLTVL.

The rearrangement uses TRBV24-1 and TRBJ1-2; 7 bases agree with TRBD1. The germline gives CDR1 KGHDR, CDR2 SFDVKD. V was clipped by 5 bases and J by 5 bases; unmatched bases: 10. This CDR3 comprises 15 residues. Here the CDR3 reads CATSGGQSRGYGYTF. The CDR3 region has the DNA TGTGCCACCAGTGGGGGACAGTCAAGGGGGTATGGCTACACCTTC.